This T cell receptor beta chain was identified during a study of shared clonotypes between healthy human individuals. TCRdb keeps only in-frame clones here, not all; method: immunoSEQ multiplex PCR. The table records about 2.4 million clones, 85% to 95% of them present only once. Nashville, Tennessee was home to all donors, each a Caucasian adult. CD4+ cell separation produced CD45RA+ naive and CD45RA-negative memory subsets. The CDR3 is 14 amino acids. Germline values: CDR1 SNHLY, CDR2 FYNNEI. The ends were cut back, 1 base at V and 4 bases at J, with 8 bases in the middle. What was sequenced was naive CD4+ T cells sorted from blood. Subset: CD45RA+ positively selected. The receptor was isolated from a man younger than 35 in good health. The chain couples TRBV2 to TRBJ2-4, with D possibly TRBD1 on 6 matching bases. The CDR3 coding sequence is TGTGCCAGCAGTGAAGAGCAGGGGAAAAACATTCAGTACTTC. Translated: CASSEEQGKNIQYF.